These 17 T cell receptor beta chains share one sample of origin, sequenced in a study of shared clonotypes between healthy human individuals. Generated by immunoSEQ multiplex PCR, the TCRdb table keeps only in-frame clones and is missing some. The sample lists over a million clones; 95% to 99% were seen once. Material for sequencing was naive CD4+ T cells sorted from blood. Described subset: CD45RA+ positively selected. The receptor set was obtained from a man aged 30 to 45 in good health.

The V and J genes are TRBV19 and TRBJ1-2; 7 bases match TRBD1. CDR1 LNHDA and CDR2 SQIVND come from the germline V gene (reference sequence). Unmatched junction bases numbered 11, after V lost 3 bases and J lost 4 bases. This CDR3 region has 16 residues. The CDR3 loop is CASSMVGTANSYGYTF. CDR3 coding DNA: TGTGCCAGTAGTATGGTCGGGACAGCGAACTCCTATGGCTACACCTTC.

This clone appeared a single time. The chain employs TRBV6-5 and TRBJ1-2; D perhaps matches TRBD1 (6 bases). V lost 6 bases and J lost 4, with 18 bases in between. This CDR3 is built from 15 residues. Germline V lookup: CDR1 MNHEY, CDR2 SVGAGI. CDR3 coding DNA: TGTGCCAGCAGCCTTATGCTGACAGGCCCCTATGGCTACACCTTC. This sequence encodes CASSLMLTGPYGYTF.

The chain combines TRBV18 with TRBJ2-5; D unclear. Germline-derived CDR1 and CDR2 are KGHSH and LQKENI. This CDR3 is built from 14 residues. V was pared by 2 bases and J by 3 bases, with 10 bases between. The CDR3, as DNA: TGTGCCAGCTCACCATTGGGGTCTGAAGAGACCCAGTACTTC. It translates to CASSPLGSEETQYF.

The CDR3 loop reads CASTPVRGPDDEQFF. In nucleotides, the CDR3 is TGTGCCAGCACCCCCGTGAGGGGGCCGGACGATGAGCAGTTCTTC. The chain links TRBV28 to TRBJ2-1; 7 nucleotides agree with TRBD1. CDR1 and CDR2 from the germline V gene are MDHEN and SYDVKM. This CDR3 is built from 15 residues. J gave up 8 bases and V 7 bases, and 14 bases lay outside the gene matches.

The rearrangement joins TRBV10-3 to TRBJ1-1; D may be TRBD1 (5 bases). Deletions cut 7 bases from V and 1 base from J, with 13 bases between. Germline V gene sequence: CDR1 ENHRY, CDR2 SYGVKD. The CDR3 sequence is 14 residues long. The CDR3, as DNA: TGTGCCATCACGCCCGGGGGAGGGAACACTGAAGCTTTCTTT. This gives the protein CAITPGGGNTEAFF.

The chain employs TRBV6-5 and TRBJ1-5, with a weak D call TRBD1 (5 bases). The germline CDR1 and CDR2 sequences are MNHEY and SVGAGI. The CDR3 loop spans 13 amino acids. V lost 5 bases and J lost 11, with 16 bases in between. The chain's CDR3 is CASSQGPGLAQHF. The CDR3 DNA reads TGTGCCAGCAGTCAGGGACCCGGCTTGGCCCAGCATTTT.

In this sample, this clone turned up once. The chain carries TRBV6-5 and TRBJ1-2; D call uncertain. There are 14 residues in the CDR3. V was clipped by 4 bases and J by 2 bases, with 11 bases between them. Looked up from germline, CDR1 is MNHEY and CDR2 is SVGAGI. For the CDR3, the DNA is TGTGCCAGCAGTTTCAGGACCGAGAACTATGGCTACACCTTC. Its translation is CASSFRTENYGYTF.

The gene calls are TRBV4-1 and TRBJ2-7, with 7 bases identical to TRBD1. V shed 1 base, J shed 4 bases, and the junction held 10 bases outside the gene matches. Germline-derived CDR1 and CDR2 are MGHRA and YSYEKL. This CDR3 has 16 residues. The DNA of the CDR3 is TGCGCCAGCAGCCAAGGATCGTTCAGGGGGTTGTACGAGCAGTACTTC. Residues: CASSQGSFRGLYEQYF.

The V and J genes are TRBV14 and TRBJ2-3; TRBD2 aligns across 10 bases. The CDR3 loop spans 16 amino acids. Trimming removed 5 bases from V and 1 base from J; junction bases left unmatched: 6. CDR1 and CDR2 (germline): SGHDN, FVKESK. This chain's CDR3 is CASSSRLAGRTDTQYF. The CDR3 DNA reads as TGTGCCAGCAGCTCTCGACTAGCGGGTCGCACAGATACGCAGTATTTT.

The chain couples TRBV7-9 to TRBJ1-5, with no clear D. Per germline, CDR1 SEHNR and CDR2 FQNEAQ (reference sequence). The CDR3 is 14 amino acids. V was pared by 2 bases and J by 5 bases, with 10 bases between. CDR3 bases: TGTGCCAGCAGCTTAAATGGGCGGTATCAGCCCCAGCATTTT. Encoded protein: CASSLNGRYQPQHF.

This chain connects TRBV19 to TRBJ1-5, with 7 bases identical to TRBD1. This CDR3 contains 17 residues. J lost 0 bases, V lost 4 bases, and 9 bases had no gene match. Germline assignment: CDR1 LNHDA and CDR2 SQIVND (reference sequence). The CDR3, as DNA: TGTGCCAGTAGTAGAACCCAGACAGGGATTAGCAATCAGCCCCAGCATTTT. Translated, it gives CASSRTQTGISNQPQHF.

V and J are TRBV10-3 and TRBJ2-7; the match to TRBD1 covers 10 bases. J gave up 6 bases and V 6 bases, and 8 bases lay outside the gene matches. CDR3 length: 14 amino acids. Looked up from germline, CDR1 is ENHRY and CDR2 is SYGVKD. The CDR3 nucleotides are TGTGCCATCAGGCCCGGGACAGGGGTCGGCGAGCAGTACTTC. Its protein product is CAIRPGTGVGEQYF.

The chain recombines TRBV2 with TRBJ2-5; TRBD2 matches at 10 bases. Trimming took 4 bases from V and 5 from J; bases not matched to a gene: 4. CDR3 length equals 14 residues. Germline V gene data show CDR1 as SNHLY and CDR2 as FYNNEI. For the CDR3, the DNA is TGTGCCAGCAGTGGGCTAGCGGGAGAGGAGACCCAGTACTTC. This gives the protein CASSGLAGEETQYF.

This chain joins TRBV11-3 and TRBJ2-6; TRBD1 might be the D (6 bases). Trimming pared 1 base from V and 0 bases from J, leaving 13 bases between. In germline, CDR1 is SGHNT, CDR2 YENEEA. The CDR3 totals 18 residues. This CDR3 is CASSLGTVGDSGANVLTF. CDR3 nucleotide sequence: TGTGCCAGCAGCTTAGGGACAGTGGGGGACTCTGGGGCCAACGTCCTGACTTTC.

This chain connects TRBV2 to TRBJ2-7; D gene ambiguous. Between the trimmed V and J ends, which lost 8 bases and 7 bases, there was a span of 15 bases. The CDR3 is 12 amino acids. Per germline, CDR1 SNHLY and CDR2 FYNNEI. In DNA, the CDR3 is TGTGCCAGCTCCGAGATAGTCCGGGAGCAGTACTTC. This gives the protein CASSEIVREQYF.

The rearrangement uses TRBV19 and TRBJ2-7; a possible D gene is TRBD2 (7 bases). The CDR3 spans 15 residues. V was pared by 2 bases and J by 6 bases, with 17 bases between. In germline, CDR1 is LNHDA, CDR2 SQIVND (reference sequence). The CDR3: CASSIRRGTIGEQYF. Here the CDR3 DNA reads TGTGCCAGTAGTATAAGGAGGGGGACTATTGGCGAGCAGTACTTC.

The chain carries TRBV28 and TRBJ2-7; perhaps TRBD2 as D (5 bases). Germline assignment: CDR1 MDHEN and CDR2 SYDVKM. This CDR3 has 14 residues. V was clipped by 6 bases and J by 3 bases, with 15 bases between them. As DNA, the CDR3 is TGTGCCAGCAGCCCAAGCGAGGGAGTCTACGAGCAGTACTTC. Translating gives CASSPSEGVYEQYF.